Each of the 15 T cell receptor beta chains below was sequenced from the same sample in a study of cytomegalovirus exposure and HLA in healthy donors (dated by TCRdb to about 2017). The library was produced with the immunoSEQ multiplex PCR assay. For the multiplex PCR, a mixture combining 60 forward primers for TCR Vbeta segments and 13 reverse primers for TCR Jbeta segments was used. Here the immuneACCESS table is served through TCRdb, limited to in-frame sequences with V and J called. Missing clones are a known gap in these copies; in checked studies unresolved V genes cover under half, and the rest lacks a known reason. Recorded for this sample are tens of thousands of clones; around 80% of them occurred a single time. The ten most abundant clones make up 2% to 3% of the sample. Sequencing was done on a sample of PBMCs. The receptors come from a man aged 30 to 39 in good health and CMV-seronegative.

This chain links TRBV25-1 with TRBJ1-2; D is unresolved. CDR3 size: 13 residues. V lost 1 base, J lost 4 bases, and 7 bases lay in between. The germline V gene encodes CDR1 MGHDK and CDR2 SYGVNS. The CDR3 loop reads CASSELGSYGYTF. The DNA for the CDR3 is TGTGCCAGCAGTGAATTGGGCAGCTATGGCTACACCTTC.

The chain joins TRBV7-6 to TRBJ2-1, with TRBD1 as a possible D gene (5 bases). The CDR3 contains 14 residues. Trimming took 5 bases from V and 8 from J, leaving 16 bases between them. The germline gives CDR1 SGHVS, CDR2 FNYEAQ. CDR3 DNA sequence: TGTGCCAGCAGCGGTGGCAGGGTGAGCGATGAGCAGTTCTTC. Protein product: CASSGGRVSDEQFF.

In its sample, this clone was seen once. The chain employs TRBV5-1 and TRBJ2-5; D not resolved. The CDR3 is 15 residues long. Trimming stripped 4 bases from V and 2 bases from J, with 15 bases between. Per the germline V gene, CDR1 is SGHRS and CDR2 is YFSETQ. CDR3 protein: CASSRINPVQETQYF. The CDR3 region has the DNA TGCGCCAGCAGCCGTATCAATCCAGTACAAGAGACCCAGTACTTC.

The CDR3 loop reads CASNPRDRNYEQYF. CDR3 sequence (DNA): TGTGCCAGTAACCCGCGGGACAGAAACTACGAGCAGTACTTC. The V call is TRBV19, the J call TRBJ2-7; a weak D match, TRBD1 (7 bases). The V and J ends lost 7 bases and 3 bases respectively, with 16 bases between them. CDR1 and CDR2 from the germline V gene are LNHDA and SQIVND (reference sequence). CDR3 length: 14 residues. Based on the CDR3 plus reference TRBV19 and TRBJ2-7, the full variable domain is DGGITQSPKYLFRKEGQNVTLSCEQNLNHDAMYWYRQDPGQGLRLIYYSQIVNDFQKGDIAEGYSVSREKKESFPLTVTSAQKNPTAFYLCASNPRDRNYEQYFGPGTRLTVT.

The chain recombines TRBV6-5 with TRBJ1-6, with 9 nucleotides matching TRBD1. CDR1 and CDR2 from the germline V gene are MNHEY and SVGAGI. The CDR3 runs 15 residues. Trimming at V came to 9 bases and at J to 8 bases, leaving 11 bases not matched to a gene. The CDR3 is CASTNRGQGDSPLHF. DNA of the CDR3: TGTGCCAGTACCAATAGGGGACAGGGCGATTCACCCCTCCACTTT.

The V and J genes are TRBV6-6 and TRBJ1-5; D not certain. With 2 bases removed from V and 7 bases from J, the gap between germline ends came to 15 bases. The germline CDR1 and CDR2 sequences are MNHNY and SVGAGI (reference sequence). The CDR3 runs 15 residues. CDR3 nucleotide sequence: TGTGCCAGCAGTTACGGTGCCTTCGTTGGCCAGCCCCAGCATTTT. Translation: CASSYGAFVGQPQHF.

The CDR3 DNA sequence: TGTGCCAGCACTTCGTTGGACAGTCTCTTTAGCAATCAGCCCCAGCATTTT. Its protein is CASTSLDSLFSNQPQHF. The chain uses TRBV27 and TRBJ1-5, with D perhaps matching TRBD1 (6 bases). The length of the CDR3 is 17 residues. The V end lost 7 bases, the J end lost 0 bases, and 19 bases lay between the germline ends. CDR1 MNHEY and CDR2 SMNVEV come from the germline V gene (reference sequence).

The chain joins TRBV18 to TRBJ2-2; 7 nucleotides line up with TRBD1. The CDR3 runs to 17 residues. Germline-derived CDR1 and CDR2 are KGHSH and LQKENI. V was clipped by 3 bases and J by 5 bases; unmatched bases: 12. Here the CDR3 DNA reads TGTGCCAGCTCACCGCCAAACAGGGGACGGGTAACCGGGGAGCTGTTTTTT. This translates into CASSPPNRGRVTGELFF.

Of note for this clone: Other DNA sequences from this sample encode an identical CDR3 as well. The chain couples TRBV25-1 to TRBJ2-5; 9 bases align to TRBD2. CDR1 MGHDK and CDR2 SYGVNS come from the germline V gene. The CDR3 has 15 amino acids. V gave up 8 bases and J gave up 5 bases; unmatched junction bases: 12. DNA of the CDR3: TGTGCCAGCGCGACTAGCGGAGGGGCGGGGGAGACCCAGTACTTC. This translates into CASATSGGAGETQYF.

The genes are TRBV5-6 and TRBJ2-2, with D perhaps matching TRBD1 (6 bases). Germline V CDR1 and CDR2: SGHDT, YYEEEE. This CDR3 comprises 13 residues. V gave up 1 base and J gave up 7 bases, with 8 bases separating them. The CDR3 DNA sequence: TGTGCCAGCAGCTTGCAGGGGATCGGGGAGCTGTTTTTT. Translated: CASSLQGIGELFF.

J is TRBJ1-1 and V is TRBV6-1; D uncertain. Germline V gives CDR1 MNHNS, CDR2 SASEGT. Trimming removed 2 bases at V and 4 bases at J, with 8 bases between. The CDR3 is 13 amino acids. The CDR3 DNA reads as TGTGCCAGCAGTGAACGGTCTGGCACTGAAGCTTTCTTT. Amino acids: CASSERSGTEAFF.

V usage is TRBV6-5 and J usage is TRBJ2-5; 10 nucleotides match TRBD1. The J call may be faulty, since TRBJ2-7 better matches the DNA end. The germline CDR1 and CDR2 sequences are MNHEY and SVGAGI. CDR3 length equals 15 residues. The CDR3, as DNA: TGTGCCAGCAGTTACTTGACAGGGGGCGGGTACGAGCAGTACTTC. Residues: CASSYLTGGGYEQYF.

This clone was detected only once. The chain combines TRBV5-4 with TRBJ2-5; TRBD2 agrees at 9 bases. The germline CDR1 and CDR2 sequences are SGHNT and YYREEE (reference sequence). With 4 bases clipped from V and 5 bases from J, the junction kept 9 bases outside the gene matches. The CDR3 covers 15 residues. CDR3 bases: TGTGCCAGCAGCCCGGGTGGGACTAGCAAGGAGACCCAGTACTTC. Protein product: CASSPGGTSKETQYF. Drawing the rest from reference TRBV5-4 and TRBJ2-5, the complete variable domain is ETGVTQSPTHLIKTRGQQVTLRCSSQSGHNTVSWYQQALGQGPQFIFQYYREEENGRGNFPPRFSGLQFPNYSSELNVNALELDDSALYLCASSPGGTSKETQYFGPGTRLLVL.

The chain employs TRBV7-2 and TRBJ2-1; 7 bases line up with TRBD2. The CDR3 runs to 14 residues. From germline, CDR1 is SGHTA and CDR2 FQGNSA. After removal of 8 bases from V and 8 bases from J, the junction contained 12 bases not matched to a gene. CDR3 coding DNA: TGTGCCAGCTTAATGGGTGGACTAGACCATGAGCAGTTCTTC. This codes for CASLMGGLDHEQFF. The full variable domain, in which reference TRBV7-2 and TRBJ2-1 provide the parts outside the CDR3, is GAGVSQSPSNKVTEKGKDVELRCDPISGHTALYWYRQSLGQGLEFLIYFQGNSAPDKSGLPSDRFSAERTGGSVSTLTIQRTQQEDSAVYLCASLMGGLDHEQFFGPGTRLTVL.

CDR3 nucleotides: TGTGCCAGCAGTTACACAGGGGGTGCAACCTACGAGCAGTACTTC. Its translation: CASSYTGGATYEQYF. The V and J genes are TRBV6-5 and TRBJ2-7; 8 nucleotides agree with TRBD1. V shed 2 bases, J shed 2 bases, and the junction held 5 bases outside the gene matches. The V gene's germline CDR1 is MNHEY and CDR2 SVGAGI. This CDR3 spans 15 amino acids.